Sequencing of this T cell receptor (beta chain) was carried out in a study of blood T cell repertoires in COVID-19 (TCRdb year 2020). A note on the overall study: Samples covering the acute and convalescent phases of COVID-19 were provided by collaborators in the United States, Italy and Spain. The prospective study material was composed of cDNA or gDNA derived from T cells, B-cell-depleted T cells, or PBMCs. The dataset comprised deeply sampled blood TCRbeta repertoires from subjects exposed to, actively infected with, or recovered from COVID-19. The repertoires were made available in a free public database intended to serve as a resource for research on the immune response to SARS-CoV-2. The samples were drawn from two sources: the first 160 participants of the ongoing ImmuneRACE study, and 1,000 to 1,500 subjects contributed by 6 global collaborators. The sample metadata nearly always contained a de-identified subject ID, COVID-19 status, age in years and sex. Where available, HLA class I and class II types were taken from metadata supplied by the sample provider and were not determined by assay-based typing.

CDR1 and CDR2 were assigned from the germline V gene as MNHEY and SVGAGI. V is trimmed back by 4 bases and J by 0 bases, and the junction contains 7 bases that no gene match accounts for. The CDR3 runs 16 amino acids, cysteine and phenylalanine included. The only DNA kept is the CDR3, 48 bases in frame from the first base. Collaborating institutions collected whole blood in K2EDTA tubes following their own protocols. For TCRbeta analysis, collaborators shipped samples in one of three forms: frozen whole blood, isolated PBMCs, or DNA extracted from either of those sample types. This clone was observed a handful of times. This clone's antigen is unknown. Base quality data are lacking; no much larger clone is found one base away. General conclusions and limits of the study: The amount of clinical and demographic metadata varied by source and participant and was provided uncurated.

TCRbeta CDR3 regions were amplified from genomic DNA using the immunoSEQ Assay, a bias-controlled multiplex PCR. The authors' analysis ran thus. Nucleated cell counts per sample were estimated from amplification of reference gene primers within the assay. To quantify the absolute abundance of each unique TCRbeta CDR3 rearrangement, sequence reads were collapsed and filtered. Productive Simpson clonality was computed per sample as the square root of Simpson's diversity index over productive rearrangements. TCRdb took over this immuneACCESS table, retaining in-frame rearrangements with V and J assigned. Such tables are incomplete; in checked studies, under half of the missing clones stem from an unresolved V gene, and the remainder is unexplained. V and J calls and clone size come straight from that table; D and trimming were deduced from the DNA. For this sample there are 25,000 to 30,000 clones; roughly 90% appear just once. Jointly, the top ten make up approximately 8.9% of the sample.

The sample comprised peripheral blood. This clonotype originated in a man aged 65-85 years with active or convalescent COVID-19. The chain was built from TRBV6-5 and TRBJ2-3, and 7 junctional nucleotides match TRBD2. The bases are TGTGCCAGCAGTTTGGGTCTAGCGGAGAGCACAGATACGCAGTATTTT. Translated, it gives CASSLGLAESTDTQYF.